Listed below are T cell receptor beta chains from one sample, sequenced in a study of T cell responses to AZD1222 COVID-19 vaccine. TCRdb's table, derived via immunoSEQ multiplex PCR, lists solely in-frame clones and lacks some. This table has around 190,000 clones, under 95% appearing once. This specimen consisted of peripheral blood, obtained 28 days after the second AZD1222 dose. Receptor source: an adult who received the AZD1222 COVID-19 vaccine. CDR3s leave out the opening cysteine and the closing phenylalanine or tryptophan.

TRBJ2-5 TRBV28 ASSLGETQY
TRBJ1-1 TRBV6-1 ASSGLINRGDTEAF
TRBJ2-7 TRBV10-1 ASSQGKSGQY
TRBJ2-3 TRBV20-1 SARYTDTQY
TRBJ2-5 TRBV7-2 ASSLARGQETQY
TRBJ2-1 TRBV28 ASTEGRVGKQF
TRBJ2-5 TRBV5-1 ASSPGTGEETQY
TRBJ1-3 TRBV6-5 ASKMDREAGNTIY
TRBJ2-2 TRBV10-3 AISESQMNTGELF
TRBJ2-1 TRBV15 ATSIDRGVNEQF
TRBJ1-1 TRBV6-5 ASSYSNGGDTEAF
TRBJ1-1 TRBV27 ASSLDGNTEAF
TRBJ2-7 TRBV28 ASGRTVREQY
TRBJ2-1 TRBV20-1 SASLPSGGSYNEQF
TRBJ2-7 TRBV2 ASRRQGGLYEQY
TRBJ1-2 TRBV11-3 ASSSGTGDGYT
TRBJ1-4 TRBV9 ASSVAGSGGKLF
TRBJ2-7 TRBV11-1 ASRLGHEQY
TRBJ2-1 TRBV6-2/TRBV6-3 ASSYSTDLGGMSSYNEQF
TRBJ2-2 TRBV16 ASSQTANTGELF
TRBJ1-4 TRBV5-4 ASSRTSSTNEKLF
TRBJ1-3 TRBV14 ASSQDWTDSGNTIY
TRBJ1-6 TRBV27 ASSLLNSPLH
TRBJ1-3 TRBV5-1 ASSPSGQISGNTIY
TRBJ2-2 TRBV10-3 AITSGGVPGELF
TRBJ1-4 TRBV15 ATSRDLTMGGTNEKLF
TRBJ2-7 TRBV11-3 ASSGKGFGEQY
TRBJ1-1 TRBV12-5 ASGSIDRGAF